This entry concerns a single TCR beta chain. The CDR3 extends over 16 amino acids. Sequencing used immunoSEQ multiplex PCR; TCRdb keeps in-frame clones, though not all of them. The sample holds some 150,000 clones, approximately 96% seen once. The record originates from a study of control samples from healthy donors and cancer patients. Sequencing was carried out using blood. This clonotype originated in a woman in her 30s in good health. The V gene is TRBV21-1, the J gene TRBJ2-7. TRBV21-1 is noted as a pseudogene. The DNA for the CDR3 is TGTGCCAGCAGCAAAACTATGGGACCAAGCTCCTACGAGCAGTACTTC. It encodes CASSKTMGPSSYEQYF.